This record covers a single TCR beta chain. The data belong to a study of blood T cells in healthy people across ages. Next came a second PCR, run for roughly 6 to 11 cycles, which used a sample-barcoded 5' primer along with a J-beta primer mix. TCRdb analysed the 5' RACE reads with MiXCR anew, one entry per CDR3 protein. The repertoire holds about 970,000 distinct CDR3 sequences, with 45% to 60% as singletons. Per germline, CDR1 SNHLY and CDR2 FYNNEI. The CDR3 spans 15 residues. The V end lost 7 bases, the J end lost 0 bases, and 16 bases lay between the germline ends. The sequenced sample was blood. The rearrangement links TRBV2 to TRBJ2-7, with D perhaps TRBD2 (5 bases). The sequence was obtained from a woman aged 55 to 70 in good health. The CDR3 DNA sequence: TGTGCCAGCATTGACGTGACGGGGAGCTCCTACGAGCAGTACTTC. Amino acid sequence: CASIDVTGSSYEQYF.